This is a list of T cell receptor beta chains from one sample in a study of patients and donors after allogeneic stem cell transplantation. A single record per CDR3 protein comes from TCRdb applying MiXCR to the RT-PCR reads. The sample lists 70,000 to 100,000 distinct CDR3 sequences, roughly 5.2% occurring once. Material for sequencing was blood, either unsorted or a sorted T cell fraction (not recorded which). These receptors were collected from a human donor who was either an allogeneic HSCT recipient or a stem cell or donor lymphocyte infusion donor (not recorded which). It is not recorded whose cells these are; they may come from a transplant donor. Each CDR3 is given with its conserved first and last residue. The D gene is left open where the match is weak. Not every row has a clone size; where given, it reads once, few, many or a size class.

abundance	j_gene	d_gene	v_gene	CDR3aa	CDR3nt
NA	TRBJ1-2	NA	TRBV27	CASSRRGPYGYTF	TGTGCCAGCAGTCGGAGAGGCCCCTATGGCTACACCTTC
many	TRBJ1-2	NA	TRBV12-3/TRBV12-4	CASGSGAWYGYTF	TGTGCCAGCGGGTCGGGCGCGTGGTATGGCTACACCTTC
many	TRBJ1-5	NA	TRBV30	CAWSVQGSYNQPQHF	TGTGCCTGGAGTGTACAAGGGTCCTACAATCAGCCCCAGCATTTT
many	TRBJ2-5	TRBD1	TRBV6-5	CASSYSQGAQEETQYF	TGTGCCAGCAGTTACTCGCAGGGGGCTCAAGAAGAGACCCAGTACTTC
many	TRBJ2-3	NA	TRBV12-3/TRBV12-4	CASTPGATDTQYF	TGTGCCAGCACTCCCGGGGCCACAGATACGCAGTATTTT
many	TRBJ1-4	NA	TRBV6-5	CASSSARGREKLFF	TGTGCCAGCAGTTCAGCCAGGGGACGGGAAAAACTGTTTTTT
many	TRBJ1-4	NA	TRBV20-1	CSAPSQEKLFF	TGCAGTGCCCCTTCGCAAGAAAAACTGTTTTTT
many	TRBJ1-1	NA	TRBV12-3/TRBV12-4	CASWGSGGREAFF	TGTGCCAGCTGGGGGTCGGGGGGTCGTGAAGCTTTCTTT
NA	TRBJ1-1	TRBD1	TRBV3-1	CASSPGQEAFF	TGTGCCAGCAGTCCGGGACAGGAAGCTTTCTTT
many	TRBJ2-2	NA	TRBV3-1	CASSPPAVGTGELFF	TGTGCCAGCAGCCCCCCGGCGGTTGGCACCGGGGAGCTGTTTTTT
many	TRBJ1-5	NA	TRBV10-3	CAMSQGQGQPQHF	TGTGCCATGTCCCAGGGGCAGGGTCAGCCCCAGCATTTT
many	TRBJ2-1	NA	TRBV27	CASSSSGTLYYNEQFF	TGTGCCAGCAGCTCGAGCGGTACCTTATACTACAATGAGCAGTTCTTC
many	TRBJ1-1	NA	TRBV18	CASSSQANTEAFF	TGTGCCAGCTCATCACAGGCGAACACTGAAGCTTTCTTT
many	TRBJ1-1	TRBD1	TRBV11-2	CASSVQGVGDTEAFF	TGTGCCAGCAGCGTTCAGGGGGTGGGGGACACTGAAGCTTTCTTT
many	TRBJ2-1	TRBD2	TRBV20-1	CSARARWGGVDNEQFF	TGCAGTGCTAGAGCAAGATGGGGGGGGGTCGACAATGAGCAGTTCTTC
few	TRBJ2-7	NA	TRBV7-9	CASSLGVPGPGHEQYF	TGTGCCAGCAGCTTGGGGGTCCCGGGACCTGGGCACGAGCAGTACTTC
many	TRBJ1-1	TRBD1	TRBV4-1	CASSQQGDTEAFF	TGCGCCAGCAGCCAACAGGGGGACACTGAAGCTTTCTTT
many	TRBJ2-1	NA	TRBV24-1	CATSDPMGTGNEQFF	TGTGCCACCAGTGACCCTATGGGGACCGGCAATGAGCAGTTCTTC
few	TRBJ1-3	NA	TRBV7-6	CASSTGPSSGNTIYF	TGTGCCAGCAGCACCGGGCCCAGCTCTGGAAACACCATATATTTT
many	TRBJ2-3	TRBD2	TRBV4-1	CASSQALAGGDTQYF	TGCGCCAGCAGCCAAGCGCTAGCGGGGGGGGATACGCAGTATTTT
many	TRBJ1-5	NA	TRBV20-1	CSARGGGDQPQHF	TGCAGTGCTAGAGGGGGGGGCGATCAGCCCCAGCATTTT
many	TRBJ1-5	NA	TRBV4-1	CASSQYVRPGGQPQHF	TGCGCCAGCAGCCAATATGTCAGGCCGGGAGGTCAGCCCCAGCATTTT
many	TRBJ2-2	NA	TRBV20-1	CSARKRGAYTGELFF	TGCAGTGCTAGGAAGAGGGGGGCATACACCGGGGAGCTGTTTTTT
few	TRBJ1-2	NA	TRBV5-4	CASSSEMGGNYGYTF	TGTGCCAGCAGCTCCGAGATGGGAGGGAACTATGGCTACACCTTC
few	TRBJ2-7	TRBD2	TRBV28	CASRLADYEQYF	TGTGCCAGCAGACTAGCGGACTACGAGCAGTACTTC
few	TRBJ1-2	NA	TRBV2	CASSELDYGYTF	TGTGCCAGCAGTGAACTAGACTATGGCTACACCTTC
many	TRBJ2-3	TRBD2	TRBV20-1	CSAPLAGGITDTQYF	TGCAGTGCCCCGCTGGCGGGGGGGATCACAGATACGCAGTATTTT
many	TRBJ1-1	NA	TRBV7-2	CASSLFQANTEAFF	TGTGCCAGCAGCTTATTTCAAGCGAACACTGAAGCTTTCTTT
NA	TRBJ2-5	NA	TRBV7-3	CASSASAAETQYF	TGTGCCAGTTCTGCTAGCGCGGCAGAGACCCAGTACTTC
many	TRBJ2-5	NA	TRBV20-1	CSARDLRYTETQYF	TGCAGTGCTAGAGATCTCCGGTACACCGAGACCCAGTACTTC
many	TRBJ2-7	NA	TRBV30	CAWVRDRPYEQYF	TGTGCCTGGGTCCGGGACCGACCCTACGAGCAGTACTTC
many	TRBJ2-1	NA	TRBV28	CASSLLDSSYNEQFF	TGTGCCAGCAGTTTACTGGACAGCAGTTACAATGAGCAGTTCTTC
NA	TRBJ2-1	NA	TRBV5-1	CASSSGGLMGRQFF	TGCGCCAGCAGCTCCGGGGGACTCATGGGCCGACAGTTCTTC
many	TRBJ1-4	NA	TRBV12-3/TRBV12-4	CASSLFGGGLGEKLFF	TGTGCCAGCAGTTTATTTGGGGGGGGTTTGGGTGAAAAACTGTTTTTT
many	TRBJ1-2	NA	TRBV19	CASSIATGNNYGYTF	TGTGCCAGTAGTATAGCAACAGGGAACAACTATGGCTACACCTTC
medium-sized	TRBJ2-1	TRBD2	TRBV19	CASSKTGTSHLYNEQFF	TGTGCCAGTAGTAAAACCGGGACTAGCCACCTCTACAATGAGCAGTTCTTC
few	TRBJ2-7	NA	TRBV9	CASSAQAGPRSSYEQYF	TGTGCCAGCAGCGCCCAAGCCGGGCCAAGGAGCTCCTACGAGCAGTACTTC
many	TRBJ1-1	TRBD1	TRBV18	CASSLGTGLSEAFF	TGTGCCAGCTCACTAGGGACAGGGCTTTCTGAAGCTTTCTTT
many	TRBJ1-1	TRBD1	TRBV7-8	CASSSKDRRGLNTEAFF	TGTGCCAGCAGCTCAAAGGACAGGCGAGGGCTGAACACTGAAGCTTTCTTT
many	TRBJ2-7	NA	TRBV14	CASSRSSFYEQYF	TGTGCCAGCAGCCGGAGCTCCTTCTACGAGCAGTACTTC
NA	TRBJ2-5	NA	TRBV6-1	CASSGSKGVLVEETQYF	TGTGCCAGCAGTGGATCGAAGGGGGTATTAGTGGAAGAGACCCAGTACTTC
many	TRBJ2-7	NA	TRBV28	CAIQDARFPREQYF	TGTGCCATACAAGATGCCCGTTTTCCTCGCGAGCAGTACTTC
NA	TRBJ1-6	NA	TRBV4-2	CASSQDGRSPLHF	TGTGCCAGCAGCCAAGACGGACGATCACCCCTCCACTTT
many	TRBJ2-7	NA	TRBV30	CAWSTTYEQYF	TGTGCCTGGAGTACTACCTACGAGCAGTACTTC
many	TRBJ2-5	NA	TRBV5-1	CASSLTFGVGFRETQYF	TGCGCCAGCAGCCTTACCTTCGGAGTTGGGTTTCGAGAGACCCAGTACTTC
NA	TRBJ1-4	NA	TRBV5-1	CASSLDSKDEKLFF	TGCGCCAGCAGCTTGGACAGCAAGGATGAAAAACTGTTTTTT
many	TRBJ1-2	NA	TRBV14	CASSLTRAGGYTF	TGTGCCAGCAGCCTCACCCGGGCTGGAGGCTACACCTTC
NA	TRBJ2-6	TRBD1	TRBV10-3	CAIASGTGAFSGANVLTF	TGTGCCATCGCGTCCGGGACAGGGGCGTTCTCTGGGGCCAACGTCCTGACTTTC
many	TRBJ2-1	NA	TRBV24-1	CATCDGIGEQFF	TGTGCCACCTGTGACGGAATCGGTGAGCAGTTCTTC
NA	TRBJ1-4	NA	TRBV7-2	CASSPRGGDISKLFF	TGTGCCAGCAGCCCTAGGGGCGGGGACATCAGCAAACTGTTTTTT
many	TRBJ2-7	TRBD2	TRBV11-2	CASSPIARRGISYEQYF	TGTGCCAGCAGCCCCATAGCACGGCGGGGGATCTCCTACGAGCAGTACTTC
NA	TRBJ2-3	TRBD2	TRBV3-1	CASSWTSGSENTQYF	TGTGCCAGCAGCTGGACTAGCGGGAGCGAAAATACGCAGTATTTT